This T cell receptor beta chain originates from a study of CD4 and CD8 cells across lung adenocarcinoma regions. This clonotype appeared a few times. TCRdb reprocessed the PCR reads via MiXCR and lists one record per CDR3 protein. Among several thousand distinct CDR3 sequences listed, 45% to 55% were seen once. This CDR3 is built from 14 residues. In germline, CDR1 is MNHNS, CDR2 SASEGT. The V segment lost 6 bases and the J segment 15 bases; nucleotides outside the gene matches: 15. The source material was CD8+ T cells from the center of a lung tumor. The chain uses TRBV6-1 and TRBJ2-1, with 9 bases aligning to TRBD2. The receptor was isolated from a male donor with lung adenocarcinoma. The CD4 and CD8 labels of this study may be unreliable. CDR3 region: CASSDAELAGPPFF. CDR3 nucleotides: TGTGCCAGCAGCGACGCAGAGCTAGCGGGACCCCCGTTCTTC.